This T cell receptor beta chain was identified during a study of CD8 T cells in ankylosing spondylitis. General study points: A TCR beta motif of several highly homologous variants seemed to mark ankylosing spondylitis blood.

On this clonotype itself: Its antigen is as yet unknown.

The authors made TCR beta libraries by quantitative 5'-RACE with molecular barcodes. TCRdb analysed the 5' RACE reads with MiXCR anew, one entry per CDR3 protein. The repertoire holds approximately 540,000 distinct CDR3 sequences, with approximately 12% as singletons. This CDR3 spans 12 amino acids. The V end lost 3 bases, the J end lost 5 bases, and 5 bases lay between the germline ends. Germline values: CDR1 SGDLS, CDR2 YYNGEE. The source material was blood, either unsorted or a sorted T cell fraction (not recorded which). This clonotype was obtained from a male donor with ankylosing spondylitis. The chain employs TRBV9 and TRBJ1-4, with unresolved D. As DNA, the CDR3 is TGTGCCAGCAGCGGGGGAAATGAAAAACTGTTTTTT. Translation: CASSGGNEKLFF. The whole variable domain, remainder taken from reference TRBV9 and TRBJ1-4, is DSGVTQTPKHLITATGQRVTLRCSPRSGDLSVYWYQQSLDQGLQFLIQYYNGEERAKGNILERFSAQQFPDLHSELNLSSLELGDSALYFCASSGGNEKLFFGSGTQLSVL.